Listed here are 10 T cell receptor beta chains from one sample, sequenced in a study of blood T cell repertoires in COVID-19. Some clones are missing from TCRdb's copy, which holds only in-frame ones; the method was immunoSEQ multiplex PCR. The sample carries about 130,000 clones, roughly 86% recorded once. Source material: peripheral blood. These receptors were collected from a woman in her 70s with COVID-19, enrolled during active disease.

The chain joins TRBV3-1 (or the pseudogene TRBV3-2) to TRBJ2-3, with 7 bases fitting TRBD2. The CDR3 length is 16 residues. Per the germline V gene, CDR1 is LGHDT and CDR2 is YNNKEL (reference sequence). Germline trimming cut 0 bases from V and 1 base from J; bases unmatched to any gene: 4. The CDR3 loop reads CASSQESGGGTDTQYF. CDR3 nucleotides: TGTGCCAGCAGCCAAGAAAGTGGGGGGGGCACAGATACGCAGTATTTT.

The chain links TRBV25-1 to TRBJ2-1; possible D gene TRBD2, 5 bases. Germline V gives CDR1 MGHDK, CDR2 SYGVNS. This CDR3 comprises 17 residues. Trimming stripped 4 bases from V and 4 bases from J, with 20 bases between. The CDR3 region is CASSAQRSSGTYNEQFF. Here the CDR3 DNA reads TGTGCCAGCAGTGCCCAACGATCGAGCGGTACTTACAATGAGCAGTTCTTC. The whole variable domain, filled in from reference TRBV25-1 and TRBJ2-1, reads EADIYQTPRYLVIGTGKKITLECSQTMGHDKMYWYQQDPGMELHLIHYSYGVNSTEKGDLSSESTVSRIRTEHFPLTLESARPSHTSQYLCASSAQRSSGTYNEQFFGPGTRLTVL.

V gene TRBV7-9 combines with J gene TRBJ2-1; perhaps TRBD1 as D (5 bases). This CDR3 contains 16 residues. Germline CDR1 reads SEHNR; CDR2 reads FQNEAQ (reference sequence). The V gene lost 2 bases and the J gene lost 2 bases, with 13 bases spanning the gap. The CDR3 region has the DNA TGTGCCAGCAGCTTATCAAAGGGGCGAACCTACAATGAGCAGTTCTTC. As protein: CASSLSKGRTYNEQFF.

The V gene is TRBV18, the J gene TRBJ1-1; tentative D call: TRBD1 (5 bases). The germline gives CDR1 KGHSH, CDR2 LQKENI. The CDR3 is 13 residues long. Trimming took 2 bases from V and 11 from J, leaving 15 bases between them. The CDR3 spells CASSPGREGAAFF. CDR3 DNA: TGTGCCAGCTCACCAGGGAGGGAAGGGGCGGCTTTCTTT.

The chain couples TRBV2 to TRBJ1-3; TRBD1 agrees at 9 bases. V trimming: 5 bases; J trimming: 1 base; junction bases outside the gene matches: 15. CDR1 is SNHLY and CDR2 is FYNNEI in the germline V gene. This CDR3 is built from 19 residues. CDR3 loop: CASSPTPPGQGRSGNTIYF. The CDR3, as DNA: TGTGCCAGCAGTCCTACCCCGCCGGGACAGGGAAGGTCTGGAAACACCATATATTTT.

The chain has TRBV7-2 and TRBJ1-1; D unclear. This CDR3 is 15 amino acids long. Trimming stripped 3 bases from V and 4 bases from J, with 15 bases between. Germline V gene sequence: CDR1 SGHTA, CDR2 FQGNSA. CDR3 amino acids: CASSFGKGSGTEAFF. The CDR3 DNA reads TGTGCCAGCAGCTTCGGGAAGGGTAGTGGCACTGAAGCTTTCTTT.

This clone has only a few counts. The chain carries TRBV7-9 and TRBJ1-1, with TRBD1 matching over 8 bases. Germline V gene sequence: CDR1 SEHNR, CDR2 FQNEAQ (reference sequence). V shed 1 base, J shed 8 bases, and the junction held 0 bases outside the gene matches. There are 12 residues in the CDR3. The CDR3 DNA follows: TGTGCCAGCAGCTTAGGGACAGGGGAAGCTTTCTTT. Its translation is CASSLGTGEAFF.

The chain employs TRBV4-1 and TRBJ2-5; 13 bases match TRBD2. Per germline, CDR1 MGHRA and CDR2 YSYEKL. The CDR3 runs 19 residues. V trimming: 3 bases; J trimming: 5 bases; junction bases outside the gene matches: 15. CDR3 nucleotides: TGCGCCAGCAGCCATGATAATGGACTAGCGGGGGATATGCGGGAGACCCAGTACTTC. Amino acid sequence: CASSHDNGLAGDMRETQYF.

The rearrangement uses TRBV14 and TRBJ1-3, with D tentatively TRBD1 (6 bases). This CDR3 has 18 residues. Germline lookup yields CDR1 SGHDN and CDR2 FVKESK. The V and J ends lost 2 bases and 0 bases respectively, with 17 bases between them. CDR3 sequence: CASSQFSPTGSSGNTIYF. DNA of the CDR3: TGTGCCAGCAGCCAATTTTCACCGACAGGCTCCTCTGGAAACACCATATATTTT.

This sequence joins TRBV7-9 and TRBJ1-6; maybe TRBD1 (5 bases). Germline CDR1 SEHNR, CDR2 FQNEAQ (reference sequence). CDR3 length: 18 amino acids. The V end was cut by 5 bases, the J end by 8 bases, with 25 bases between. CDR3 protein: CASSGAAGSLPGDSPLHF. In DNA, the CDR3 is TGTGCCAGCAGCGGGGCGGCAGGGTCGTTGCCCGGAGATTCACCCCTCCACTTT.